The sequence of this TCR beta chain was determined in a study of a mutant IDH1 vaccine in newly diagnosed glioma. Study details: Former treatment meant radiotherapy, temozolomide, or both; the majority had gotten both.

Per germline, CDR1 SNHLY and CDR2 FYNNEI. The junction had 5 bases not matched to a gene; V was cut back by 6 bases and J by 0 bases. The CDR3 length is 14 residues. Method: immunoSEQ multiplex PCR; TCRdb's copy keeps in-frame clones and lacks some. Altogether approximately 31,000 clones are present, roughly 80% being singletons, with the ten largest covering approximately 7.1%. Time point specified: week 35, safety follow-up. Each dose delivered 300 ug of mutant IDH1 20-mer peptide subcutaneously with imiquimod. Tumors from donors were new WHO grade 3 or 4 IDH1-mutant astrocytomas with ATRX loss. Of note for this clone: The antigen is not known.

The J gene is TRBJ2-7, the V gene TRBV2; 7 bases match TRBD1. This clonotype originated in a woman aged 18-35 years with glioma. This sample comprised PBMCs, obtained from a glioma patient whose treatment included an IDH1 peptide vaccine. CDR3 sequence: CASSISGGSYEQYF. The CDR3 region has the DNA TGTGCCAGCAGCATCTCAGGGGGCTCCTACGAGCAGTACTTC. The entire variable domain, with the rest obtained from reference TRBV2 and TRBJ2-7, is as follows: EPEVTQTPSHQVTQMGQEVILRCVPISNHLYFYWYRQILGQKVEFLVSFYNNEISEKSEIFDDQFSVERPDGSNFTLKIRSTKLEDSAMYFCASSISGGSYEQYFGPGTRLTVT.